A single sample gave rise to the 4 T cell receptor beta chains below, sequenced in a study of shared clonotypes between healthy human individuals. Naive CD8 cells comprised CD45RO-negative, CCR7-positively selected cells, excluding terminally differentiated effector memory CD45RA+ cells. Sequencing was performed with immunoSEQ multiplex PCR; in TCRdb, only in-frame clones are kept and a portion is missing. The sample holds around 2.1 million clones, just over 90% seen once. Sequencing was performed on naive CD8+ T cells from PBMCs. These receptors were obtained from a man aged 18 to 30 in good health. Some clones in this sample may be carry-over from other donors' samples.

This chain links TRBV7-6 with TRBJ1-2; TRBD1 is a possible D gene (5 bases). The length of the CDR3 is 15 residues. Germline assignment: CDR1 SGHVS and CDR2 FNYEAQ. V gave up 1 base and J gave up 5 bases, with 14 bases separating them. Here the CDR3 DNA reads TGTGCCAGCAGCTTAGGGTCAGGGATGGGGTATGGCTACACCTTC. This gives the protein CASSLGSGMGYGYTF.

This clone was detected a few times. The chain recombines TRBV6-5 with TRBJ2-7; D remains ambiguous. The CDR3 is 12 residues long. Between the trimmed V and J ends, which lost 2 bases and 6 bases, there was a span of 8 bases. Germline CDR1 reads MNHEY; CDR2 reads SVGAGI. CDR3 protein: CASSYGWGEQYF. The CDR3, as DNA: TGTGCCAGCAGTTACGGGTGGGGCGAGCAGTACTTC.

A remark on this clone: The same CDR3 is also encoded by other DNA sequences in this sample. The chain joins TRBV19 to TRBJ1-2; D is unresolved. Trimming removed 6 bases at V and 2 bases at J, with 4 bases between. The germline V gene has CDR1 LNHDA and CDR2 SQIVND (reference sequence). There are 11 residues in the CDR3. The CDR3 DNA sequence: TGTGCCAGTAGGGGGAACTATGGCTACACCTTC. This translates into CASRGNYGYTF.

V is TRBV27 and J is TRBJ1-2; TRBD1 might be the D (6 bases). Between the trimmed V and J ends, which lost 6 bases and 8 bases, there was a span of 19 bases. Germline-derived CDR1 and CDR2 are MNHEY and SMNVEV (reference sequence). The CDR3 runs to 14 residues. CDR3 nucleotides: TGTGCCAGCAGCGTCCGGACAGAGACGGGGGGCTACACCTTC. This encodes CASSVRTETGGYTF.